A selection of T cell receptor beta chains follows, all from one sample in a study of T cells in Graves' hyperthyroidism and ophthalmopathy. TCRdb re-derived calls from the multiplex PCR reads in MiXCR, one entry per CDR3 protein. The sample includes 800,000 or so distinct CDR3 sequences, around 38% of them seen just once. The sequenced material came from blood. These receptors all come from a man between 18 and 29 years old with Graves' hyperthyroidism. Each CDR3 is given without its conserved first and last residue. The size field is filled for only some rows; it gives once, few, many or a size class.

V	J	size	CDR3
TRBV12-3/TRBV12-4	TRBJ2-7	.	ASSPGTISEQY
TRBV7-7	TRBJ1-5	many	ASSLRQGNH
TRBV10-1	TRBJ1-1	many	ASQPPAEAF
TRBV10-3	TRBJ1-2	once	AISDRDRGYGYT
TRBV19	TRBJ1-1	.	ASRRGGVTEAF
TRBV7-2	TRBJ1-6	many	ASSFDSSYNSPLH
TRBV7-9	TRBJ1-5	many	ASSSDRGGNQPQH
TRBV24-1	TRBJ1-1	.	ATTHSGQADTEAF
TRBV29-1	TRBJ1-2	many	SGEDGYGYT
TRBV5-4	TRBJ2-5	.	ASSPHRGAENKETQY
TRBV3-1	TRBJ1-3	few	ASSPNGRSGNTIY
TRBV5-1	TRBJ1-1	many	ASSLRVGEAF
TRBV5-1	TRBJ1-6	.	ASSFGGCYNSPLH
TRBV6-5	TRBJ1-4	.	ASSPRGGLGEKLF
TRBV9	TRBJ1-6	.	ASSPRTGPFNSPLH
TRBV2	TRBJ2-7	.	ASRVSTSRDFYEQY
TRBV10-3	TRBJ2-7	many	ATSTRGQGDEQY
TRBV7-9	TRBJ2-2	.	ASSLNSAGELF
TRBV7-2	TRBJ1-1	few	ASSPPTAKNTEAF
TRBV20-1	TRBJ1-1	few	SARDLGQGATEAF
TRBV5-8	TRBJ1-2	few	ASSPRDQDGNYGYT
TRBV29-1	TRBJ2-2	.	SAVAGGSTGELF
TRBV12-3/TRBV12-4	TRBJ1-2	few	ASSSHSTGLNYGYT
TRBV9	TRBJ1-6	few	ASSVFGVANYNSPLH
TRBV7-9	TRBJ1-4	.	ASSPYKGEKLF
TRBV11-3	TRBJ2-6	.	ASSLVGTGISGANVLT
TRBV6-1	TRBJ2-7	.	ASGQTTGSKQY
TRBV29-1	TRBJ1-4	.	SVVGVGGAGEKLF